The rows below give T cell receptor beta chains drawn from one sample of a study of Graves' ophthalmopathy and Graves' hyperthyroidism. TCRdb reanalysed the multiplex PCR reads using MiXCR and keeps one entry per CDR3 protein. The table lists hundreds of thousands of distinct CDR3 sequences, about an eighth of them singletons. The sequenced sample consisted of blood. The receptors were gathered from a woman aged 25 to 39 with Graves' ophthalmopathy. Both conserved end residues are part of each CDR3. The order of the fields is CDR3 length, clone size, D gene, V gene, J gene, CDR3 protein, CDR3 DNA. A D gene is named only where the DNA matches it firmly. The listing skips clone size in some rows; elsewhere it reads once, few, many or a size class.

CDR3 length: 14
clone size: many
D gene: TRBD1
V gene: TRBV28
J gene: TRBJ2-2
CDR3 protein: CASSDRGGTGELFF
CDR3 DNA: TGTGCCAGCAGCGACAGGGGTGGGACCGGGGAGCTGTTTTTT

CDR3 length: 14
clone size: .
D gene: .
V gene: TRBV12-3/TRBV12-4
J gene: TRBJ2-7
CDR3 protein: CASSPRYNRDEQYF
CDR3 DNA: TGTGCCAGCAGTCCCCGGTATAATCGGGACGAGCAGTACTTC

CDR3 length: 16
clone size: many
D gene: .
V gene: TRBV7-3
J gene: TRBJ1-2
CDR3 protein: CASIHLRGSSNYGYTF
CDR3 DNA: TGTGCCAGCATCCATCTGAGGGGGAGCAGTAACTATGGCTACACCTTC

CDR3 length: 13
clone size: .
D gene: TRBD1
V gene: TRBV6-1
J gene: TRBJ2-7
CDR3 protein: CASRDRATYEQYF
CDR3 DNA: TGTGCCAGCAGAGACAGGGCCACCTACGAGCAGTACTTC

CDR3 length: 11
clone size: many
D gene: .
V gene: TRBV6-1
J gene: TRBJ2-5
CDR3 protein: CASTFKETQYF
CDR3 DNA: TGTGCCAGCACCTTCAAAGAGACCCAGTACTTC

CDR3 length: 13
clone size: .
D gene: .
V gene: TRBV7-3
J gene: TRBJ2-5
CDR3 protein: CASSFGMRETQYF
CDR3 DNA: TGTGCCAGCAGCTTCGGTATGAGGGAGACCCAGTACTTC

CDR3 length: 16
clone size: few
D gene: .
V gene: TRBV5-1
J gene: TRBJ2-5
CDR3 protein: CASSSGIRQTGETQYF
CDR3 DNA: TGCGCCAGCAGCTCGGGGATTCGACAGACGGGAGAGACCCAGTACTTC

CDR3 length: 14
clone size: many
D gene: .
V gene: TRBV6-2/TRBV6-3
J gene: TRBJ2-7
CDR3 protein: CASSYAAVSYEQYF
CDR3 DNA: TGTGCCAGCAGTTACGCGGCAGTCTCCTACGAGCAGTACTTC

CDR3 length: 14
clone size: .
D gene: TRBD1
V gene: TRBV6-1
J gene: TRBJ2-7
CDR3 protein: CASKNLDRGHEQYF
CDR3 DNA: TGTGCCAGCAAAAATCTGGACAGGGGACACGAGCAGTACTTC

CDR3 length: 12
clone size: few
D gene: .
V gene: TRBV6-1
J gene: TRBJ2-7
CDR3 protein: CASSQTRGEQYF
CDR3 DNA: TGTGCCAGCAGTCAAACTAGGGGCGAGCAGTACTTC

CDR3 length: 13
clone size: many
D gene: .
V gene: TRBV27
J gene: TRBJ2-4
CDR3 protein: CASSLAVRDIQYF
CDR3 DNA: TGTGCCAGCAGTTTAGCAGTACGGGACATTCAGTACTTC